This entry is about one TCR beta chain. What it binds is not known. Naive CD4+ cells were CD45RA-selected; the remaining cells were memory. The sample comes from a study of shared clonotypes between healthy human individuals. Whole-study results and caveats: Clonotype sharing among the donors was expected to vary with sequencing depth. The study found lower generation probabilities in non-shared clonotypes than in those shared by all four donors. For sorted subsets, rarefaction showed incomplete sequencing despite large depth.

Germline V CDR1 and CDR2: SGHRS, YFSETQ. CDR3 length equals 11 residues. The V end lost 5 bases, the J end lost 3 bases, and 5 bases lay between the germline ends. The protocol was immunoSEQ multiplex PCR, while the TCRdb copy is restricted to in-frame clones and leaves out a portion. The sample lists some 980,000 clones, over 75% occurring once. This rearrangement joins TRBV5-1 to TRBJ2-5; D may correspond to TRBD1 or TRBD2 (5 bases each). The sample comprised memory CD4+ T cells sorted from blood. Described subset: CD45RA-negative fraction. The sequence derives from a man younger than 35 in good health. CDR3 loop: CASRGEETQYF. CDR3 coding DNA: TGCGCCAGCAGGGGGGAAGAGACCCAGTACTTC. Combining the CDR3 with reference TRBV5-1 and TRBJ2-5 gives the whole variable domain KAGVTQTPRYLIKTRGQQVTLSCSPISGHRSVSWYQQTPGQGLQFLFEYFSETQRNKGNFPGRFSGRQFSNSRSEMNVSTLELGDSALYLCASRGEETQYFGPGTRLLVL.